This T cell receptor (beta chain) was retrieved from a study of blood T cell repertoires in COVID-19. V was pared by 5 bases and J by 1 base, with 15 bases between. Germline lookup yields CDR1 MDHEN and CDR2 SYDVKM. This CDR3 comprises 15 residues. Under the authors' procedure: Estimation of nucleated cell counts relied on the amplification of reference gene primers. Clones were read by immunoSEQ multiplex PCR, and TCRdb kept only the in-frame ones, dropping some. V, J and clone size derive from that table, while D and trimming were established from the DNA sequence. This sample has 320,000 or so clones; roughly nine tenths occur once, and the top ten carry more than 0.8%.

The gene calls are TRBV28 and TRBJ2-7, with D possibly TRBD1 on 5 matching bases. This TCR came from a woman aged 25 to 39 who had recovered from COVID-19. Sequenced: PBMCs or T cells enriched from blood (not recorded which). The CDR3 coding sequence is TGTGCCAGCAGTAACTCAGGGTACCTTTCCTACGAGCAGTACTTC. Amino acids: CASSNSGYLSYEQYF.